These T cell receptor beta chains were read from a single sample in a study of T cell clonotyping in hematopoietic cell transplantation. TCRdb's table, derived via immunoSEQ multiplex PCR, lists solely in-frame clones and lacks some. The table lists 3,500 to 4,500 clones, approximately 95% of them singletons. The sample consisted of PBMCs, taken 30 days after allogeneic stem cell transplant. The receptors here all came from a male patient aged 50 to 60 who had an allogeneic stem cell transplant from a related donor, so the T cells may come from the graft donor. Some clones in this sample may be carry-over from other donors' samples. CDR3s include the opening cysteine and the closing phenylalanine or tryptophan. D genes are given only for firm matches. Clone size is not always given. Where it is, it says once, few, many or a class for expanded clones.

v_gene: TRBV13; abundance: -; d_gene: -; j_gene: TRBJ1-1; CDR3nt: TGTGCCAGCAGCCCCCTCCAGAGGGGAGCTGCTTTCTTT; CDR3aa: CASSPLQRGAAFF
v_gene: TRBV4-1; abundance: -; d_gene: TRBD1; j_gene: TRBJ1-5; CDR3nt: TGCGCCAGCAGCCAATGGACAGGGTTTGAACAGCCCCAGCATTTT; CDR3aa: CASSQWTGFEQPQHF
v_gene: TRBV29-1; abundance: -; d_gene: -; j_gene: TRBJ1-1; CDR3nt: TGCAGCGTTGAAGATCGAGTTGGCGTGGGGGGGACTGAAGCTTTCTTT; CDR3aa: CSVEDRVGVGGTEAFF
v_gene: TRBV7-3; abundance: -; d_gene: TRBD2; j_gene: TRBJ2-7; CDR3nt: TGTGCCAGCAGCTTACACGCCCTAGCGGGGCAGGGCGAGCAGTACTTC; CDR3aa: CASSLHALAGQGEQYF
v_gene: TRBV6-1; abundance: -; d_gene: -; j_gene: TRBJ1-2; CDR3nt: TGTGCCAGCAGTGGAGCCTCAGGGGACTATGGCTACACCTTC; CDR3aa: CASSGASGDYGYTF
v_gene: TRBV27; abundance: -; d_gene: -; j_gene: TRBJ1-2; CDR3nt: TGTGCCAGCAGTTTTTACAGGGACTATGGCTACACCTTC; CDR3aa: CASSFYRDYGYTF
v_gene: TRBV27; abundance: -; d_gene: -; j_gene: TRBJ1-2; CDR3nt: TGTGCCAGCAAATGGGCGGGAGACTATGGCTACACCTTC; CDR3aa: CASKWAGDYGYTF
v_gene: TRBV5-6; abundance: -; d_gene: TRBD1; j_gene: TRBJ2-7; CDR3nt: TGTGCCAGCAGCTATGGACAGGGGGTGTCCTACGAGCAGTACTTC; CDR3aa: CASSYGQGVSYEQYF
v_gene: TRBV6-6; abundance: -; d_gene: -; j_gene: TRBJ2-1; CDR3nt: TGTGCCAGCAGCCCAACAGAAAACAATGAGCAGTTCTTC; CDR3aa: CASSPTENNEQFF
v_gene: TRBV30; abundance: -; d_gene: TRBD1; j_gene: TRBJ2-7; CDR3nt: TGTGCCTCAGGGGACAGTGGGTTTGAGCAGTACTTC; CDR3aa: CASGDSGFEQYF
v_gene: TRBV19; abundance: -; d_gene: -; j_gene: TRBJ1-2; CDR3nt: TGTGCCAGTAGTACCACGGCGGGACTCCACTTAGGCTACACCTTC; CDR3aa: CASSTTAGLHLGYTF
v_gene: TRBV6-1; abundance: -; d_gene: -; j_gene: TRBJ1-2; CDR3nt: TGTGCCAGCAGTGAAGCGCGAAATAATGGCTACACCTTC; CDR3aa: CASSEARNNGYTF
v_gene: TRBV19; abundance: once; d_gene: -; j_gene: TRBJ1-2; CDR3nt: TGTGCCAGTAGTATAATGGATATAGGGGATGGCTACACCTTC; CDR3aa: CASSIMDIGDGYTF
v_gene: TRBV10-3; abundance: -; d_gene: -; j_gene: TRBJ2-2; CDR3nt: TGTGCCATCAGTATGAACACCGGGGAGCTGTTTTTT; CDR3aa: CAISMNTGELFF